These 8 T cell receptor beta chains originate from one sample sequenced in a study of blood T cell repertoires in COVID-19. Repertoires were generated with immunoSEQ multiplex PCR, while TCRdb's copy carries only in-frame clones and drops some. The profile covers tens of thousands of clones, with around 80% appearing a single time and 5.8% taken by the ten largest. The specimen sequenced was peripheral blood. The receptors here all came from a man aged 55 to 70 with active or convalescent COVID-19.

The chain combines TRBV24-1 with TRBJ2-2; tentative D call: TRBD1 (5 bases). This CDR3 contains 15 residues. The germline CDR1 and CDR2 sequences are KGHDR and SFDVKD. Trimming removed 4 bases from V and 4 bases from J, with 12 bases in between. Written as DNA, the CDR3 is TGTGCCACCAGTGACCCCGGACATAGCACCGGGGAGCTGTTTTTT. Translation: CATSDPGHSTGELFF.

The chain is built from TRBV6-1 and TRBJ1-2; D remains ambiguous. V dropped 2 bases and J dropped 5 bases, with 9 bases sitting between them. Looked up from germline, CDR1 is MNHNS and CDR2 is SASEGT. This CDR3 has 13 amino acids. The CDR3 DNA reads TGTGCCAGCAGTGAACCAGAAAGTTATGGCTACACCTTC. Its translation: CASSEPESYGYTF.

This sequence joins TRBV11-1 and TRBJ1-3; tentatively, D is TRBD1 (6 bases). V lost 5 bases to trimming and J lost 0 bases, with 11 bases between them. The CDR3 is 15 residues long. Germline loops: CDR1 SGHAT, CDR2 FQDESV (reference sequence). This chain's CDR3 is CASSVTGSSGNTIYF. CDR3 coding DNA: TGTGCCAGCAGCGTAACAGGGTCCTCTGGAAACACCATATATTTT.

This sequence joins TRBV7-2 and TRBJ1-1, with TRBD1 as a possible D gene (6 bases). This CDR3 region has 14 residues. V lost 1 base to trimming and J lost 2 bases, with 8 bases between them. Germline assignment: CDR1 SGHTA and CDR2 FQGNSA. Written as DNA, the CDR3 is TGTGCCAGCAGCTTAGACAGGGTAAACACTGAAGCTTTCTTT. Protein product: CASSLDRVNTEAFF.

The V and J genes are TRBV20-1 and TRBJ1-1; D uncertain. Germline lookup yields CDR1 DFQATT and CDR2 SNEGSKA (reference sequence). The CDR3 length is 9 residues. CDR3 nucleotide sequence: TGCAGGACTGGTCCAAGAGCTTTCTTT. Translating it yields CRTGPRAFF.

This chain joins TRBV19 and TRBJ2-7; 7 bases line up with TRBD1. CDR1 and CDR2 from the germline V gene are LNHDA and SQIVND (reference sequence). The CDR3 totals 12 residues. The V gene end was trimmed by 9 bases and the J gene end by 2 bases; junction bases not matched to a gene: 4. The CDR3 region has the DNA TGTGCCAGCAGGGACAGAGCCTACGAGCAGTACTTC. It yields the protein CASRDRAYEQYF.

V and J are TRBV20-1 and TRBJ2-7; tentatively, D is TRBD1 (5 bases). V shed 3 bases and J shed 0 bases, with 12 bases lying between them. The germline CDR1 and CDR2 sequences are DFQATT and SNEGSKA (reference sequence). The CDR3 loop spans 14 amino acids. CDR3 DNA sequence: TGCAGTGCTAGTCTAGGACATTCCTCCTACGAGCAGTACTTC. It specifies CSASLGHSSYEQYF.

There are a few counts of this clone. The chain uses TRBV6-1 and TRBJ1-5, with TRBD1 as a possible D gene (6 bases). Trimming shortened V by 0 bases and J by 5 bases, and 14 bases separated the two germline ends. Germline lookup yields CDR1 MNHNS and CDR2 SASEGT. This CDR3 is built from 16 residues. The CDR3 is CASSEAGSGAHQPQHF. DNA of the CDR3: TGTGCCAGCAGTGAAGCGGGGTCAGGGGCCCATCAGCCCCAGCATTTT.